The entry below gives a single T cell receptor (beta chain) sequence along with its context. As yet, its antigen is unknown. Using immunoSEQ multiplex PCR, the repertoire was profiled, and TCRdb retains in-frame clones only, with some absent. The sample lists roughly 150,000 clones, approximately 90% occurring once. Trimming removed 3 bases at V and 0 bases at J, with 10 bases between. This CDR3 comprises 15 residues. In germline, CDR1 is MNHEY, CDR2 SMNVEV (reference sequence). These data originate in a study of T cell responses to AZD1222 COVID-19 vaccine. Study outcomes and limitations: Baseline serology detected seropositivity in only a handful of AZD1222 recipients. Sampling captured repertoires only after the peak T cell response. Across the whole spike, CD4 TCRs peaked at regions 160-218 and 743-854.

The receptor was isolated from an adult who received the AZD1222 COVID-19 vaccine. The chain is built from TRBV27 and TRBJ2-3, with D possibly TRBD2 on 5 matching bases. The source material was peripheral blood, sampled 28 days after the second AZD1222 dose. CDR3 sequence reads: CASSFQRTSTDTQYF. The CDR3 DNA is TGTGCCAGCAGTTTCCAACGGACTAGCACAGATACGCAGTATTTT.